This TCR beta chain was identified in a study of shared clonotypes between healthy human individuals. General observations from the study: Specimens sampled were limited to blood, with tissue repertoires likely differing.

Of note for this clone: What it binds is unknown.

Germline values: CDR1 MDHEN, CDR2 SYDVKM. There are 13 residues in the CDR3. V shed 8 bases and J shed 3 bases, with 14 bases lying between them. The table came from immunoSEQ multiplex PCR; TCRdb's copy has only in-frame clones and leaves some out. The data contain hundreds of thousands of clones, around 96% of them singletons. Positively selected for CCR7, the CD45RO-negative cells used as naive CD8 cells excluded terminally differentiated effector memory CD45RA+ cells. What was sequenced was naive CD8+ T cells sorted from blood. This clonotype was sampled from a woman under 40 in good health. J is TRBJ2-7 and V is TRBV28; D is perhaps TRBD1 (7 bases). CDR3 DNA sequence: TGTGCCAGCCTTGTCCAGGGGGGCTACGAGCAGTACTTC. As protein: CASLVQGGYEQYF.